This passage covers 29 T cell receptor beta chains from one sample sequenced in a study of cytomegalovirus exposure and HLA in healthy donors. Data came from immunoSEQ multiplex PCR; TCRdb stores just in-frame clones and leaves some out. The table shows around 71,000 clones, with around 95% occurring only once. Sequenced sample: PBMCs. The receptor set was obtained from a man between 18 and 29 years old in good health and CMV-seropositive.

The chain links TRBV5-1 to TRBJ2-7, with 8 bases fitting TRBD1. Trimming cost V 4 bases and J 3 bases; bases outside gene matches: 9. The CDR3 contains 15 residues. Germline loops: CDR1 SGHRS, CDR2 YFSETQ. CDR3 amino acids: CASSHALGQGYEQYF. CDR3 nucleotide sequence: TGCGCCAGCAGCCATGCGCTCGGACAGGGCTACGAGCAGTACTTC.

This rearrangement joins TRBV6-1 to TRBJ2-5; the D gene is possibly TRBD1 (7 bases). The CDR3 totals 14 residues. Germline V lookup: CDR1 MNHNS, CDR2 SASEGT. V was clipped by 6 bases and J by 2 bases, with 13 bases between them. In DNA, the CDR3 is TGTGCCAGCAGGGCCAGGGGGGTTCAAGAGACCCAGTACTTC. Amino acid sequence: CASRARGVQETQYF.

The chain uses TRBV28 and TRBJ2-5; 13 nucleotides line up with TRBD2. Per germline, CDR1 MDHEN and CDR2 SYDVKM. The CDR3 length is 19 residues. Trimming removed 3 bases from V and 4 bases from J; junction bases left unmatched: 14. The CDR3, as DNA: TGTGCCAGCAGTTTTGGCCTTCTCGGACTAGCGGGAGATGGAGAGACCCAGTACTTC. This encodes CASSFGLLGLAGDGETQYF. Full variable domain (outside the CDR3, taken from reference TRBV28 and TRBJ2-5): DVKVTQSSRYLVKRTGEKVFLECVQDMDHENMFWYRQDPGLGLRLIYFSYDVKMKEKGDIPEGYSVSREKKERFSLILESASTNQTSMYLCASSFGLLGLAGDGETQYFGPGTRLLVL.

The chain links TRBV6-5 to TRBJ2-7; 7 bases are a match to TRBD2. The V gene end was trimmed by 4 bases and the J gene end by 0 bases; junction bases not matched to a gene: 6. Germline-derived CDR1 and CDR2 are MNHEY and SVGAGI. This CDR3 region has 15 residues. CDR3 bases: TGTGCCAGCAGTTGGGGAGGGGCTAGCTCCTACGAGCAGTACTTC. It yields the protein CASSWGGASSYEQYF.

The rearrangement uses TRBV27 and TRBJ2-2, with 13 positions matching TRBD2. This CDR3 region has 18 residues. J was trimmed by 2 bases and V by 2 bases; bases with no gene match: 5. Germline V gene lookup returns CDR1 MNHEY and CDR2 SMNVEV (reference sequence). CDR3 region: CASSLGGLAGFNTGELFF. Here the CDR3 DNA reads TGTGCCAGCAGTTTAGGGGGACTAGCGGGGTTTAACACCGGGGAGCTGTTTTTT.

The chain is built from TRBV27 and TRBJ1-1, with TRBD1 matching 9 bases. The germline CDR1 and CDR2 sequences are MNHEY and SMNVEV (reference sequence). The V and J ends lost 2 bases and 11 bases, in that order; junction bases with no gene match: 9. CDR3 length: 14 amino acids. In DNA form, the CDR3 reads TGTGCCAGCAGTTTAGGGGAACGGACAGGGGCTGCTTTCTTT. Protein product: CASSLGERTGAAFF.

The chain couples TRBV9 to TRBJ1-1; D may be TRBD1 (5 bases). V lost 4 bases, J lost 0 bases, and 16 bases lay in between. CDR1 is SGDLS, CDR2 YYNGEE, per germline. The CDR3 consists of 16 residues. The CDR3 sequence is CASSPREGHMNTEAFF. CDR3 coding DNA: TGTGCCAGCAGCCCCCGGGAGGGGCATATGAACACTGAAGCTTTCTTT.

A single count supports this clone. The CDR3 spells CASSYDRGPYEQYF. The DNA for the CDR3 is TGTGCCAGCAGTTACGACAGGGGGCCCTACGAGCAGTACTTC. The chain joins TRBV6-5 to TRBJ2-7; 10 positions agree with TRBD1. Germline-derived CDR1 and CDR2 are MNHEY and SVGAGI. CDR3 length equals 14 residues. The V segment lost 2 bases and the J segment 2 bases; nucleotides outside the gene matches: 0.

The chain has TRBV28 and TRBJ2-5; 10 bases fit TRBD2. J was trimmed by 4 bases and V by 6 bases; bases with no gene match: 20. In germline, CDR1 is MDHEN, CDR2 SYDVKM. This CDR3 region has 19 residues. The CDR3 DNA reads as TGTGCCAGCAGCTTAATCCGTAGCGGGAGGTCACCGGAAGGAGAGACCCAGTACTTC. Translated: CASSLIRSGRSPEGETQYF.

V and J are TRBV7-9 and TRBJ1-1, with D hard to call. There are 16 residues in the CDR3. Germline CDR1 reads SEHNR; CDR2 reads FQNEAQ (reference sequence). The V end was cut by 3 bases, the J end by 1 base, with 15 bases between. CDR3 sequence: CASSFEEGGPNTEAFF. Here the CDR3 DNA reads TGTGCCAGCAGCTTTGAAGAGGGAGGTCCGAACACTGAAGCTTTCTTT.

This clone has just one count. In DNA form, the CDR3 reads TGTGCCAGCAGCCCCGGGACTGGCTCCTACGAGCAGTACTTC. Its translation is CASSPGTGSYEQYF. The V call is TRBV5-4, the J call TRBJ2-7; a possible D gene is TRBD2 (6 bases). With 4 bases removed from V and 0 bases from J, the gap between germline ends came to 11 bases. From germline, CDR1 is SGHNT and CDR2 YYREEE (reference sequence). The CDR3 extends over 14 amino acids.

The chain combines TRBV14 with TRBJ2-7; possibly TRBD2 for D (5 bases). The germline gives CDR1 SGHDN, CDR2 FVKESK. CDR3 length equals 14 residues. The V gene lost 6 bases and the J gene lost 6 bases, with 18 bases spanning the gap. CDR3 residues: CASRPSGLRSEQYF. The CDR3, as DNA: TGTGCCAGCAGGCCGTCAGGACTCAGGAGCGAGCAGTACTTC.

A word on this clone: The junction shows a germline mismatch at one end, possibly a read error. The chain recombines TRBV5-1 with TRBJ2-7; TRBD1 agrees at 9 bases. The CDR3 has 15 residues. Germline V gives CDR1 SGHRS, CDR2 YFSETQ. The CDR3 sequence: CASGLGGTGLREQYF. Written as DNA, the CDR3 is TGCGCCAGCGGCTTGGGTGGGACAGGGCTTCGCGAGCAGTACTTC. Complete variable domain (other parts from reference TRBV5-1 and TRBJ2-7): KAGVTQTPRYLIKTRGQQVTLSCSPISGHRSVSWYQQTPGQGLQFLFEYFSETQRNKGNFPGRFSGRQFSNSRSEMNVSTLELGDSALYLCASGLGGTGLREQYFGPGTRLTVT.

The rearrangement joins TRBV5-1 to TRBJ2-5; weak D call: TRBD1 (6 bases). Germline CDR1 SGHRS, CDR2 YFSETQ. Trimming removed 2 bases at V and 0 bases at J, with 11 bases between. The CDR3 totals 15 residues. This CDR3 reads CASSLTGYHQETQYF. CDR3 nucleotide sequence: TGCGCCAGCAGCTTAACAGGGTACCACCAAGAGACCCAGTACTTC.

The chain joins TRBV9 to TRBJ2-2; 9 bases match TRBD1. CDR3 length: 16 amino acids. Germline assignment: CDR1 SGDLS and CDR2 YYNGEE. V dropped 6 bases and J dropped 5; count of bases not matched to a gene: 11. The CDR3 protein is CASTRSGTGLTGELFF. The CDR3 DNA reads TGTGCCAGCACCCGTAGTGGGACAGGGTTGACCGGGGAGCTGTTTTTT.

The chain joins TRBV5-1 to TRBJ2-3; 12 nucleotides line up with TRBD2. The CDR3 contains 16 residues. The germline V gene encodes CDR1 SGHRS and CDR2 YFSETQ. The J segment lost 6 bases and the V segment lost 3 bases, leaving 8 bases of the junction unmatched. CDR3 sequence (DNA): TGCGCCAGCAGCTCTGGACTAGCGGGATCAGGGGATACGCAGTATTTT. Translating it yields CASSSGLAGSGDTQYF.

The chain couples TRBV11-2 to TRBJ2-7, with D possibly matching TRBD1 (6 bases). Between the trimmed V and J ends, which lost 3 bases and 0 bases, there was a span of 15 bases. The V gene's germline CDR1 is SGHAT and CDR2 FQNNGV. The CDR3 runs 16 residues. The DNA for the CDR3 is TGTGCCAGCAGCTTGCTACAGGGTTCCCTCTCCTACGAGCAGTACTTC. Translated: CASSLLQGSLSYEQYF.

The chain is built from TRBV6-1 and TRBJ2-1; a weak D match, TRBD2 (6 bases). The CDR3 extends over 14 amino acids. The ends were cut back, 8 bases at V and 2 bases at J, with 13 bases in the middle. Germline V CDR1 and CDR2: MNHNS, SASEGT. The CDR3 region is CASDRDSPYNEQFF. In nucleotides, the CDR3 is TGTGCCAGCGACCGGGACTCTCCCTACAATGAGCAGTTCTTC.

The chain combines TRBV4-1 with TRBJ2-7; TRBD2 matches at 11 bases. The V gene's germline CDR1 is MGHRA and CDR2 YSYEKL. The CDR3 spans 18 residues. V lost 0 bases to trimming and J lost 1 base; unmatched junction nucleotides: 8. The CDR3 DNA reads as TGCGCCAGCAGCCAAGATAAACTAGCGGGAGTCCGTTCCTACGAGCAGTACTTC. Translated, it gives CASSQDKLAGVRSYEQYF.

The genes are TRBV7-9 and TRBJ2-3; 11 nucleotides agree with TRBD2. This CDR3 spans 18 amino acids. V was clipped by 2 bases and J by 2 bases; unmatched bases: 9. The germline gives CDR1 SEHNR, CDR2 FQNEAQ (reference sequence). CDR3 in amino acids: CASSLPTRLAGTTDTQYF. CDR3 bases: TGTGCCAGCAGCTTACCCACCCGACTAGCGGGGACCACAGATACGCAGTATTTT.

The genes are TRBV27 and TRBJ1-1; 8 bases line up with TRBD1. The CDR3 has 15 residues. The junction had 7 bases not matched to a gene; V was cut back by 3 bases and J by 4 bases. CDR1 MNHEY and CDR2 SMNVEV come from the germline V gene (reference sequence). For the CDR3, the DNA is TGTGCCAGCAGTTTGCTTCAGGGGGCGGTCACTGAAGCTTTCTTT. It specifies CASSLLQGAVTEAFF.

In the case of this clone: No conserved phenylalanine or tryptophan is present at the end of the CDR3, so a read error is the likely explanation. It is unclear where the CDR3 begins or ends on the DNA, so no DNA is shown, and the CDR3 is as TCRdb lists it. CDR3 sequence reads: CSVTMAGGRLV. The gene calls are TRBV29-1 and TRBJ2-3; TRBD2 is taken as the D call from the table, unchecked against the DNA. Germline-derived CDR1 and CDR2 are SQVTM and ANQGSEA. Inclusive of both ends, the CDR3 amounts to 11 amino acids.

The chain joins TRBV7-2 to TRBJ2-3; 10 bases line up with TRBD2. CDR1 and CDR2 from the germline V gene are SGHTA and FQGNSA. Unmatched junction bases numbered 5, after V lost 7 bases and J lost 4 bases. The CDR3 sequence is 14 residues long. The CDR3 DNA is TGTGCCAGCAACCAGCGGGGGGGCCCAGATACGCAGTATTTT. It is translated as CASNQRGGPDTQYF. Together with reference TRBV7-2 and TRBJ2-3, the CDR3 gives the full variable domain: GAGVSQSPSNKVTEKGKDVELRCDPISGHTALYWYRQSLGQGLEFLIYFQGNSAPDKSGLPSDRFSAERTGGSVSTLTIQRTQQEDSAVYLCASNQRGGPDTQYFGPGTRLTVL.

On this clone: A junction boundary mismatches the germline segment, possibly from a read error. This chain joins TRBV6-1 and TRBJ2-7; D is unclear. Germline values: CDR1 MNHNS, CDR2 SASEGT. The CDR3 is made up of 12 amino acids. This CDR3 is CASSEGSREQYF. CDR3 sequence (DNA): TGTGCCAGCAGCGAAGGTAGTAGAGAGCAGTACTTC.

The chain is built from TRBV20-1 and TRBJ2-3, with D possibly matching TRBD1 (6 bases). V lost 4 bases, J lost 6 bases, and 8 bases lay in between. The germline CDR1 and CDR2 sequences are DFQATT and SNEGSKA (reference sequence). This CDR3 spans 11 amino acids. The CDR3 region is CSATRGDTQYF. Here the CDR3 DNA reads TGCAGTGCTACCAGGGGTGATACGCAGTATTTT.

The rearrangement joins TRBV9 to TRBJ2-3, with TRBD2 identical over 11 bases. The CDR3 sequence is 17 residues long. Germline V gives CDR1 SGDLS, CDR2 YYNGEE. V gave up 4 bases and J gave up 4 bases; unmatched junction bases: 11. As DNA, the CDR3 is TGTGCCAGCAGCTTACAACGACTAGCGGGGCAGTCAGATACGCAGTATTTT. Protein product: CASSLQRLAGQSDTQYF.

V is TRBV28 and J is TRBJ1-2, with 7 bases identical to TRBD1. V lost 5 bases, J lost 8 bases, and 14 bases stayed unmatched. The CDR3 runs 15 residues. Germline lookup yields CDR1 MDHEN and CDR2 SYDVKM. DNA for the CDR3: TGTGCCAGCAGTCCAGCGGCGCAGGGGGGATACGGCTACACCTTC. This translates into CASSPAAQGGYGYTF.

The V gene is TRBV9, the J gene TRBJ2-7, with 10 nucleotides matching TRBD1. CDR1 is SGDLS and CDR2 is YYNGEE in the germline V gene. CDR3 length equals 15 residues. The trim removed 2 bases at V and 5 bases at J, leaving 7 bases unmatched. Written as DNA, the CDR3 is TGTGCCAGCAGCGTGGAGGGACAGGGGCTCGACGAGCAGTACTTC. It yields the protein CASSVEGQGLDEQYF.

DNA of the CDR3: TGTGCTAGTGGTTTGCTCGGACAGGGAAAGACTGAAGCTTTCTTT. Residues: CASGLLGQGKTEAFF. The chain combines TRBV12-5 with TRBJ1-1, with 8 bases identical to TRBD1. Per the germline V gene, CDR1 is LGHNT and CDR2 is FRNRAP. The CDR3 has 15 amino acids. Trimming removed 2 bases from V and 5 bases from J; junction bases left unmatched: 7.